This entry concerns a single TCR beta chain. Its antigen is undetermined. The sample is drawn from a study of shared clonotypes between healthy human individuals. Study in general: Ranging from 18 to 49 in age, donors were two women and three men. CD8 memory received one plate per donor, CD8 naive two, CD4 memory three and CD4 naive three.

Overall study results and limits: Larger richness was generally estimated for naive than memory subsets.

Per the authors' pipeline: Without quality scores, immunoSEQ junctional reads could not be filtered like full-length reads. The assay was immunoSEQ multiplex PCR, and TCRdb's table has in-frame clones only and misses some. V, J and clone size are those of that table, while D and trimming were read from the DNA. The top ten clones hold 0.35% to 0.45% of a sample with some 2.4 million clones, roughly 93% of them seen once. This clonotype originated in a man aged 18-30 years in good health. Some clones in this sample may be carry-over from other donors' samples. The sample was naive CD4+ T cells from PBMCs. The sample's subset: CD45RA+ positively selected.

The CDR3 DNA is TGTGCCAGCAGCGGGACAATGGGGATCCGCGAGCAGTACTTC. Encoded protein: CASSGTMGIREQYF. This chain connects TRBV7-9 to TRBJ2-7; tentatively, D is TRBD1 (6 bases). The CDR3 covers 14 residues. Trimming cost V 5 bases and J 6 bases, with 17 bases left between them. Germline V gene lookup returns CDR1 SEHNR and CDR2 FQNEAQ (reference sequence).